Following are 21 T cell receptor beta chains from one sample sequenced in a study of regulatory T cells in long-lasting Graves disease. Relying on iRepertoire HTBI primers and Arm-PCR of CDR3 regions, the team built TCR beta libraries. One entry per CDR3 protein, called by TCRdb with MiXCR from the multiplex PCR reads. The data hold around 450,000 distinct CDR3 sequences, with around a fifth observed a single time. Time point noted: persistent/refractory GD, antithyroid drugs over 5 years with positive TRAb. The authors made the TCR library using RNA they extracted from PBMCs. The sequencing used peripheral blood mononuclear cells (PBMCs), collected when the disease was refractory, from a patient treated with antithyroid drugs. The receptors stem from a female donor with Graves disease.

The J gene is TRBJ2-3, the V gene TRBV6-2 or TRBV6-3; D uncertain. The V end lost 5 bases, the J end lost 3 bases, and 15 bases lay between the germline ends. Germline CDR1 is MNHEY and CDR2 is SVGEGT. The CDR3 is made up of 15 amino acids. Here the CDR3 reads CASSEAHGQTDTQYF. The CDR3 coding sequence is TGTGCCAGCAGTGAAGCCCACGGGCAGACAGATACGCAGTATTTT.

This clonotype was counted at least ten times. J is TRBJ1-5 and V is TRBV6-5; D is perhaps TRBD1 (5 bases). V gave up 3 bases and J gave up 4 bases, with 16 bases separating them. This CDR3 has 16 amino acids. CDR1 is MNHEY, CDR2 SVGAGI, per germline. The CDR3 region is CASSYAPWGGNQPQHF. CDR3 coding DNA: TGTGCCAGCAGTTATGCGCCTTGGGGCGGGAATCAGCCCCAGCATTTT.

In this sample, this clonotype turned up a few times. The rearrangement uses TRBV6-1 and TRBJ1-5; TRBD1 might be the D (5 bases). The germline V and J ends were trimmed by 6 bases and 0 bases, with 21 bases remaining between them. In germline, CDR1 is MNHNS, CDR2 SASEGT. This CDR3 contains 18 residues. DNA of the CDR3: TGTGCCAGCAGCAGCGACAGTTCTTATACTTATAGCAATCAGCCCCAGCATTTT. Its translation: CASSSDSSYTYSNQPQHF.

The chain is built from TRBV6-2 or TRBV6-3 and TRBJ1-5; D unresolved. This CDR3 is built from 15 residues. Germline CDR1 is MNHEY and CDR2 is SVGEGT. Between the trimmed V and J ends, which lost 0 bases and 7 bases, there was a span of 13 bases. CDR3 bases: TGTGCCAGCAGTTACTCGAACACCCGCGGACAGCCCCAGCATTTT. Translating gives CASSYSNTRGQPQHF.

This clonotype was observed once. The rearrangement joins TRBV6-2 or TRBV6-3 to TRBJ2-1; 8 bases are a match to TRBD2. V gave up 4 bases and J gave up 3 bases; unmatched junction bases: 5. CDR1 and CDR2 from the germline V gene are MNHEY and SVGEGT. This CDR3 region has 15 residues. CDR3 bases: TGTGCCAGCAGTTTGAGGACTAGCTTCTACAATGAGCAGTTCTTC. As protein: CASSLRTSFYNEQFF.

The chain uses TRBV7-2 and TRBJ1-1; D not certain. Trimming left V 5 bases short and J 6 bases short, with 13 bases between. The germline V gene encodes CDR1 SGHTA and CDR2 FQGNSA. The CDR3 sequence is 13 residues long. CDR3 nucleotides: TGTGCCAGCAGCCTGCCAGGCGTCGCTGAAGCTTTCTTT. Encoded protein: CASSLPGVAEAFF.

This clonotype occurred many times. In nucleotides, the CDR3 is TGTGCCAGCAGTTTAGCGATGCTGAGGGCCCACTACGAGCAGTACTTC. This encodes CASSLAMLRAHYEQYF. The rearrangement uses TRBV12-3 or TRBV12-4 and TRBJ2-7; tentative D call: TRBD2 (5 bases). Deletions cut 0 bases from V and 3 bases from J, with 15 bases between. The CDR3 covers 16 residues.

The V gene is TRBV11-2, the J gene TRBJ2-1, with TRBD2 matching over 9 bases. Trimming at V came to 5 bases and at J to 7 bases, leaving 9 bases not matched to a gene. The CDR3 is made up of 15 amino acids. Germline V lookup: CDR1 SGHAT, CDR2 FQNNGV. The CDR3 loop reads CASSALAGGSNEQFF. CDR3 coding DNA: TGTGCCAGCAGCGCTCTGGCGGGAGGGTCGAATGAGCAGTTCTTC.

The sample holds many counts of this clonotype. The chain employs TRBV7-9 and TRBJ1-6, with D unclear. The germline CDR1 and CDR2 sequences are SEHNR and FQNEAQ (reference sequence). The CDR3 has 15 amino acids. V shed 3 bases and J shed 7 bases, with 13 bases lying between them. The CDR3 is CASSLISQANSPLHF. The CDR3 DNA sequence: TGTGCCAGCAGCTTGATATCCCAGGCCAATTCACCCCTCCACTTT.

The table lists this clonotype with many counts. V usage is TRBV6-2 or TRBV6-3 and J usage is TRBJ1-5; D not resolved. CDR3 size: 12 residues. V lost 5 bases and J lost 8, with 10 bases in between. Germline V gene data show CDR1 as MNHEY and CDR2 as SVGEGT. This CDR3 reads CASSTYDKPQHF. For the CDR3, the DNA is TGTGCCAGCAGTACCTATGACAAGCCCCAGCATTTT.

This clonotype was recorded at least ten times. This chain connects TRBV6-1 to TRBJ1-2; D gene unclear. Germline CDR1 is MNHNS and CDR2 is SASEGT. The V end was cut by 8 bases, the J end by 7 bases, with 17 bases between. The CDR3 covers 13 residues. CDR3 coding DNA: TGTGCCAGCCGGCCCGACTACCGACTTGGCTACACCTTC. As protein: CASRPDYRLGYTF.

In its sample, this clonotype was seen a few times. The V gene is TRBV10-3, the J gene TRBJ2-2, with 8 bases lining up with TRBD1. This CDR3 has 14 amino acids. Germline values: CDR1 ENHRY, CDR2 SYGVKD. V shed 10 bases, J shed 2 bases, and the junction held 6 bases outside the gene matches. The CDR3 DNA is TGTGCCACCGGGGACAGGCGAAACACCGGGGAGCTGTTTTTT. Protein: CATGDRRNTGELFF.

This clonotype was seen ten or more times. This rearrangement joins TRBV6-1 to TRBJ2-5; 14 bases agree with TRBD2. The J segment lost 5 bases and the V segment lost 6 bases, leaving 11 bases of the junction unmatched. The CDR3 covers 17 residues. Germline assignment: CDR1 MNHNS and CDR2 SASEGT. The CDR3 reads CASRSTSGGETRETQYF. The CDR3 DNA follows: TGTGCCAGCAGGTCGACTAGCGGGGGGGAAACTCGGGAGACCCAGTACTTC.

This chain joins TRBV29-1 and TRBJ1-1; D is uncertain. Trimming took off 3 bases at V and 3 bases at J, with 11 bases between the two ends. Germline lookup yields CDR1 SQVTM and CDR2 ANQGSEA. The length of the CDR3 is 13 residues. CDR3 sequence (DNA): TGCAGCGTTGATCGGATGATGGACACTGAAGCTTTCTTT. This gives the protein CSVDRMMDTEAFF.

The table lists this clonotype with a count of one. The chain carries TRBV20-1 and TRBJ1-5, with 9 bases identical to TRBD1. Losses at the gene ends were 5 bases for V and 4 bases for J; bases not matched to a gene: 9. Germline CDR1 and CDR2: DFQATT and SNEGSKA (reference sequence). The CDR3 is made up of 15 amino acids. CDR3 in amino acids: CSAPELTGGNQPQHF. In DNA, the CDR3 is TGCAGTGCTCCCGAGTTGACAGGGGGGAATCAGCCCCAGCATTTT.

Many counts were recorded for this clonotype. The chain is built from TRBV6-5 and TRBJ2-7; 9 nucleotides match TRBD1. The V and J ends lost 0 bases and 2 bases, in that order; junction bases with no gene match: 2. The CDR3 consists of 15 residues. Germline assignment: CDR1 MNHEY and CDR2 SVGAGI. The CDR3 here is CASSYSDRGPYEQYF. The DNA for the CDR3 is TGTGCCAGCAGTTACTCGGACAGGGGCCCCTACGAGCAGTACTTC.

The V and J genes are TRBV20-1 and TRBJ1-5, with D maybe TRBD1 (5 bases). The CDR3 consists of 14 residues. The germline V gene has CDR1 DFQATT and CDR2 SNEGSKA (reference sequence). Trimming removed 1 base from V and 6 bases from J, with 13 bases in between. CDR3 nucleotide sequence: TGCAGTGCTAGAGGGGGGGGAAGGTCTCAGCCCCAGCATTTT. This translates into CSARGGGRSQPQHF.

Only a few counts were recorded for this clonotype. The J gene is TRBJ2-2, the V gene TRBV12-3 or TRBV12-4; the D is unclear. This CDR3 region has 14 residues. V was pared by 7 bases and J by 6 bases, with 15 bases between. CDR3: CASTKRSWSGELFF. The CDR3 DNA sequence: TGTGCCAGCACCAAGAGGAGCTGGTCCGGGGAGCTGTTTTTT.

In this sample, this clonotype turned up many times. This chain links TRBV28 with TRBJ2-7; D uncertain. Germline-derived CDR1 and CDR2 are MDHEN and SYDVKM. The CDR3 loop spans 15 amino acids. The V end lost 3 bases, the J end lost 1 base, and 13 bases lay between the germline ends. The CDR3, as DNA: TGTGCCAGCAGTTTCCTCCTGGATTATTCCTACGAGCAGTACTTC. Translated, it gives CASSFLLDYSYEQYF. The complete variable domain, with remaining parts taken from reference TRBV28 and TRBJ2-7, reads DVKVTQSSRYLVKRTGEKVFLECVQDMDHENMFWYRQDPGLGLRLIYFSYDVKMKEKGDIPEGYSVSREKKERFSLILESASTNQTSMYLCASSFLLDYSYEQYFGPGTRLTVT.

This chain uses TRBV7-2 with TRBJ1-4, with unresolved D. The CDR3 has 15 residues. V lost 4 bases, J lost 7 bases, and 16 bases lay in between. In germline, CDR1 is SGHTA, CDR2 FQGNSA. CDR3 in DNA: TGTGCCAGCAGCTCGGGGTCGGGTGGCGGTGAAAAACTGTTTTTT. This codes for CASSSGSGGGEKLFF.

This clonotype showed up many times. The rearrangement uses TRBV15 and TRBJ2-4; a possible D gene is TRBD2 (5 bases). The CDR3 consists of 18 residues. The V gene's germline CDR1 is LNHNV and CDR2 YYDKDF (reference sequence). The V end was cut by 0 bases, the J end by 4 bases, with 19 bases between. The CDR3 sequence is CATSRDVGLTKGKNIQYF. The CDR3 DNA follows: TGTGCCACCAGCAGAGACGTAGGACTCACAAAGGGTAAAAACATTCAGTACTTC.